The text below deals with one TCR beta chain. Its antigen is undetermined. The V end was cut by 0 bases, the J end by 3 bases, with 19 bases between. CDR1 SGDLS and CDR2 YYNGEE come from the germline V gene. This CDR3 is 17 amino acids long. These data originate in a study of shared clonotypes between healthy human individuals. Notes on the study in general: Since donors were few, the genetic and exposure-history diversity represented was limited.

Clones were read by immunoSEQ multiplex PCR, and TCRdb kept only the in-frame ones, dropping some. The table records about 1 million clones, around four fifths of them present only once. The sequence derives from a man between 18 and 35 years old in good health. Sequencing was done on a sample of memory CD4+ T cells sorted from blood. Described subset: CD45RA-negative fraction. The genes are TRBV9 and TRBJ2-7; D is undetermined. CDR3 protein: CASSVGPRIFDRYEQYF. CDR3 DNA: TGTGCCAGCAGCGTAGGACCGCGGATTTTCGATCGCTACGAGCAGTACTTC.